The T cell receptor (beta chain) under discussion was sequenced for a study of T cell clonality in common variable immunodeficiency. The table lists this clone with a few counts. Its specificity is not known. The read ends 3 residues shy of where the CDR3 ends; the end is completed using the germline J gene. The CDR3 is 15 amino acids. The junction had 5 bases not matched to a gene; V was cut back by 4 bases and J by 1 base. The germline V gene has CDR1 MNHEY and CDR2 SVGEGT. Study-level results: CVID subjects shared fewer TCRbeta clones than healthy controls did. Common variable immunodeficiency TCR beta sequences reportedly had fewer deletions and N-nucleotide insertions.

Clones were sequenced by immunoSEQ multiplex PCR, and TCRdb holds only the in-frame ones, with some missing. This record lists about 20,000 clones, none seen once only, and the top ten clones contain roughly 2.7%. The source of this sequence is a human donor with common variable immunodeficiency. The V gene is TRBV6-2 or TRBV6-3, the J gene TRBJ2-3; 7 nucleotides line up with TRBD1. The material sequenced was peripheral blood mononuclear cells. The CDR3 sequence: CASSWGQYGTDTQYF. The sequenced CDR3 bases are TGTGCCAGCAGTTGGGGACAGTACGGCACAGATACG.